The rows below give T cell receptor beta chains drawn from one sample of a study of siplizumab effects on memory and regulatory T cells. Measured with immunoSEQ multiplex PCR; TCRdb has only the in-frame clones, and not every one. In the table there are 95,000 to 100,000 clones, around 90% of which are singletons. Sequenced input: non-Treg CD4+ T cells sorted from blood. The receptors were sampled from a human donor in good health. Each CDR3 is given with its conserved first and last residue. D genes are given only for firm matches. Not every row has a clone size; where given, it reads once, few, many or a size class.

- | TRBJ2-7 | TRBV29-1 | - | CSVRTVPGGEQYF | TGCAGCGTGAGGACAGTGCCCGGAGGCGAGCAGTACTTC
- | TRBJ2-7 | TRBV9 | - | CASSSRTDTEQYF | TGTGCCAGCAGTTCAAGGACTGATACCGAGCAGTACTTC
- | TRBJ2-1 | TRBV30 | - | CAWSRFPAGFRANEQFF | TGTGCCTGGAGTCGATTCCCAGCGGGCTTCCGCGCCAATGAGCAGTTCTTC
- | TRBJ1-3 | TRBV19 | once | CASIQAFSGNTIYF | TGTGCCAGTATTCAGGCCTTCTCTGGAAACACCATATATTTT
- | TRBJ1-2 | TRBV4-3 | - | CASSQERGINYGYTF | TGCGCCAGCAGCCAAGAGAGGGGTATTAACTATGGCTACACCTTC
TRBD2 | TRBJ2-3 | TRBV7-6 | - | CASSLTHSSGSSTDTQYF | TGTGCCAGCAGCTTAACTCATTCTAGCGGCTCTAGCACAGATACGCAGTATTTT
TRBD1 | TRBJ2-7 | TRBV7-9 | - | CASSQVTGGAKGEQYF | TGTGCCAGCAGCCAAGTCACAGGGGGCGCAAAGGGCGAGCAGTACTTC
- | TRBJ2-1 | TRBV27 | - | CASTPWGVREQFF | TGTGCCAGCACGCCTTGGGGGGTTAGGGAGCAGTTCTTC
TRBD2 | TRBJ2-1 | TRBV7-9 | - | CASSLTGLAGDNEQFF | TGTGCCAGCAGCTTGACGGGACTAGCGGGCGACAATGAGCAGTTCTTC
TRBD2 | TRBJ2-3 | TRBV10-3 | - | CAISRLAGEADTQYF | TGTGCCATCAGCCGACTAGCGGGAGAAGCAGATACGCAGTATTTT
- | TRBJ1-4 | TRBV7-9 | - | CASSLLGEKLFF | TGTGCCAGCAGCTTATTAGGGGAAAAACTGTTTTTT
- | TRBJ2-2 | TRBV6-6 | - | CASSYLQVNGELFF | TGTGCCAGCAGTTACTTACAGGTGAACGGGGAGCTGTTTTTT
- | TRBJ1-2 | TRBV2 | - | CAGQDRRSGYTF | TGTGCCGGCCAGGACCGGCGGAGTGGCTACACCTTC
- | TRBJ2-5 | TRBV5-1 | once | CASSLGGSWAETQYF | TGCGCCAGCAGCTTGGGGGGCAGTTGGGCAGAGACCCAGTACTTC
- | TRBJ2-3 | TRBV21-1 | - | CASSLQKGRTSTDTQYF | TGTGCCAGCAGCTTACAGAAGGGAAGAACTAGCACAGATACGCAGTATTTT
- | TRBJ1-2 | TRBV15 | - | CATSPGRSYGYTF | TGTGCCACCAGCCCGGGACGGAGCTATGGCTACACCTTC
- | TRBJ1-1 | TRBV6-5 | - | CASSLRENTEAFF | TGTGCCAGCAGTTTGAGGGAGAACACTGAAGCTTTCTTT
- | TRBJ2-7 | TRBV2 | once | CASRGDITYEQYF | TGTGCCAGCAGGGGGGACATTACCTACGAGCAGTACTTC
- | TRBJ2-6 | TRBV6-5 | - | CASKRPGFGANVLTF | TGTGCCAGCAAAAGGCCCGGGTTCGGGGCCAACGTCCTGACTTTC
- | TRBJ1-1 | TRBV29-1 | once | CSALGSAREGTEAFF | TGCAGCGCCCTGGGTTCGGCCCGGGAGGGGACTGAAGCTTTCTTT
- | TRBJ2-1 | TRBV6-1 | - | CASSAKVPAGAHYNEQFF | TGTGCCAGCAGTGCGAAAGTGCCCGCGGGGGCCCACTACAATGAGCAGTTCTTC
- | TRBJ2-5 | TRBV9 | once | CASSVRYQETQYF | TGTGCCAGCAGCGTACGTTACCAAGAGACCCAGTACTTC
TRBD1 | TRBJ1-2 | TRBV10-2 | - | CASSPTGKGYGYTF | TGCGCCAGCAGCCCGACAGGGAAAGGCTATGGCTACACCTTC
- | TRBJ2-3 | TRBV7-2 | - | CASSFTPGTDTQYF | TGTGCCAGCAGCTTCACCCCCGGCACAGATACGCAGTATTTT
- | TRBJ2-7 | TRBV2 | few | CASSFSRYEQYF | TGTGCCAGCAGTTTTAGCAGATACGAGCAGTACTTC
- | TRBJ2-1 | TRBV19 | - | CASSIDSRDNAYNEQFF | TGTGCCAGTAGTATAGATAGCCGGGATAACGCCTACAATGAGCAGTTCTTC
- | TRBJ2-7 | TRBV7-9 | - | CASSLDGGDERYF | TGTGCCAGCAGCCTAGACGGCGGAGACGAGCGGTACTTC
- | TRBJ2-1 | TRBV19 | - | CASSVAGDYNEQFF | TGTGCCAGTAGTGTGGCAGGGGACTACAATGAGCAGTTCTTC
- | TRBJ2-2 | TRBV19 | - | CATPTPGTGELFF | TGTGCCACCCCCACCCCAGGGACCGGGGAGCTGTTTTTT
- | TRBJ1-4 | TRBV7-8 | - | CASSPPQGSGEKLFF | TGTGCCAGCAGCCCACCACAGGGATCGGGTGAAAAACTGTTTTTT
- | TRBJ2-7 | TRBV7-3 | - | CASSLSPLDEQYF | TGTGCCAGCAGCTTAAGTCCCCTGGACGAGCAGTACTTC
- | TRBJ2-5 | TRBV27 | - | CASKPSWAGKETQYF | TGTGCCAGCAAACCGAGCTGGGCAGGGAAAGAGACCCAGTACTTC
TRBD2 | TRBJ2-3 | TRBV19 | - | CASSIERGEASGSPDTQYF | TGTGCCAGTAGTATAGAAAGGGGTGAGGCTAGCGGGAGTCCAGATACGCAGTATTTT
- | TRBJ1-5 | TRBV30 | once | CAWSGGRRHQPQHF | TGTGCCTGGAGTGGAGGCAGAAGGCATCAGCCCCAGCATTTT
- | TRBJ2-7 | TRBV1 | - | CTSSQWGTGNSYEQYF | -
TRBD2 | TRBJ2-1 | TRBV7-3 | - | CASSPHPLAGGIYNEQFF | TGTGCCAGCAGCCCCCACCCTTTAGCGGGAGGGATCTACAATGAGCAGTTCTTC
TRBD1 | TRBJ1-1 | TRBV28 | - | CASSQRTGDTEAFF | TGTGCCAGCAGTCAACGGACAGGGGACACTGAAGCTTTCTTT
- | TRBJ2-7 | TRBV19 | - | CASSMSGTRYEQYF | TGTGCCAGTAGTATGAGCGGGACACGCTACGAGCAGTACTTC
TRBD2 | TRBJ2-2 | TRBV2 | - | CASSVRASGSAGELFF | TGTGCCAGCAGTGTGAGGGCTAGCGGGAGCGCCGGGGAGCTGTTTTTT
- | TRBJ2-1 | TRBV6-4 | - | CASSDSRQGPYNEQFF | TGTGCCAGCAGTGACTCGAGGCAGGGCCCCTACAATGAGCAGTTCTTC
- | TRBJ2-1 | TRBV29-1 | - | CSVRAAPSSYNEQFF | TGCAGCGTTAGGGCGGCCCCGAGCTCCTACAATGAGCAGTTCTTC
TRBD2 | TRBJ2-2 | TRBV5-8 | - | CASSPRGLAGGRNTGELFF | TGTGCCAGCAGCCCCCGGGGACTAGCGGGAGGTCGTAACACCGGGGAGCTGTTTTTT
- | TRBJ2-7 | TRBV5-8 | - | CASSRDRSYEQYF | TGTGCCAGCAGCCGTGACAGGTCCTACGAGCAGTACTTC
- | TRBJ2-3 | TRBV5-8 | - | CASSFGQYTDTQYF | TGTGCCAGCAGCTTCGGACAGTACACAGATACGCAGTATTTT
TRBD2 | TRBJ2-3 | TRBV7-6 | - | CASSLLGLAGAADTQYF | TGTGCCAGCAGCTTATTGGGCCTAGCGGGAGCAGCAGATACGCAGTATTTT
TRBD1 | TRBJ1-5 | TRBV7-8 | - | CASRLTGGERGGYHQPQHF | TGTGCCAGCAGGTTGACAGGGGGCGAAAGGGGTGGATACCATCAGCCCCAGCATTTT
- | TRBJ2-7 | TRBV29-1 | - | CSVGARTLYEQYF | TGCAGCGTTGGGGCCCGCACCCTCTACGAGCAGTACTTC
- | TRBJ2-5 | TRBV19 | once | CATAAGETQYF | TGTGCCACCGCGGCAGGGGAGACCCAGTACTTC
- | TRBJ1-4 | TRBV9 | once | CASSPQSRTKVEGGNEKLFF | TGTGCCAGCAGCCCTCAATCTCGGACCAAGGTTGAGGGGGGAAATGAAAAACTGTTTTTT
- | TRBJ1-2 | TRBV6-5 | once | CASSYSRQGYGYTF | TGTGCCAGCAGTTACTCGAGGCAGGGCTATGGCTACACCTTC
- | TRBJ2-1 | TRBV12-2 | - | CAHLAGAAGNEQFF | TGTGCACATCTGGCGGGGGCGGCGGGCAATGAGCAGTTCTTC
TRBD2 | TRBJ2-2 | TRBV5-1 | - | CASSFLAGNTGELFF | TGCGCCAGCAGCTTCCTAGCGGGAAACACCGGGGAGCTGTTTTTT
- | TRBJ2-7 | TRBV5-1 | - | CASSRQSSYEQYF | TGCGCCAGCAGCCGACAGAGCTCCTACGAGCAGTACTTC
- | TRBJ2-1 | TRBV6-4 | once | CASSVRGINYEQFF | TGTGCCAGCAGTGTTAGGGGCATCAACTATGAGCAGTTCTTC